This T cell receptor beta chain was obtained from a study of beta chain features in type 1 diabetes. Expressed TCRB transcripts were sequenced because the entire RNA isolate underwent reverse transcription. Generated by immunoSEQ multiplex PCR, the TCRdb table keeps only in-frame clones and is missing some. The sample consists of 500,000 to 800,000 clones, over 10% of them appearing once. Study-wide results and caveats: Patients showed naive, central memory and Treg TCRB repertoires that appeared more similar than those of healthy donors. The VDJ junctions of type 1 diabetes patients carried fewer insertions and more deletions. Among patients with Type 1 diabetes, TCRB CDR3s were moderately but significantly shorter in every one of the four CD4+ subsets. Sequencing used cDNA, and cells with high TCR expression could therefore be over-represented.

This clone was seen only a few times. What it recognizes is unknown. V lost 5 bases and J 7 bases, leaving 18 bases between the germline ends. The CDR3 sequence is 14 residues long. Germline V gene lookup returns CDR1 SGHRS and CDR2 YFSETQ. The rearrangement links TRBV5-1 to TRBJ1-2; D perhaps matches TRBD1 (6 bases). The sequence was obtained from a man younger than 45 with type 1 diabetes. The specimen sequenced was naive CD4+ T cells from blood. CDR3 bases: TGCGCCAGCAGTCCTCGGGGGCGAACGCTTGGCTACACCTTC. Translating gives CASSPRGRTLGYTF.